This record covers a single T cell receptor (beta chain). Ten or more counts support this clonotype. Which antigen it targets is not known. It has no much larger one-base neighbor in the sample; base qualities were not kept. This beta chain lies outside the target of a library built for alpha chains; its clone size means little. Library creation used 5' RACE. Sequencing was carried out with a NextSeq 500. To allow correction of PCR and sequencing errors, the TCR library protocol tagged every TCR cDNA molecule with a unique molecular identifier. From the authors' description of their analysis: Decombinator tools were used for TCR identification, UMI-based error correction and CDR3 extraction. Expanded TCRs were defined as those above a frequency of 2 per 1,000, corresponding to the top 1% of the tumor frequency distribution. Each repertoire was subsampled 100 times to 5,000 TCRs, after which Renyi diversity was computed with the R vegan package. CDR3 similarity networks were constructed using string-kernel similarity of amino acid triplets, with links drawn between CDR3s whose pairwise similarity was above 0.82. The public reads were reanalyzed by TCRdb: fastp trimming at Q25, MiXCR alignment, in-frame beta chains only. For every CDR3 protein sequence, its rows merge into one entry that carries the most common genes and DNA. The V and J calls were not made by the authors but by TCRdb's processing. Across this sample there are about 6,100 distinct CDR3 sequences, with around 12% seen only once. The biggest ten clones account for more than 15% of the sample.

The data were obtained in a study of spatial heterogeneity in lung cancer (dated 2019 in TCRdb). General notes on the study: Beta-chain transcripts were consistently detected in greater numbers than alpha-chain transcripts, which likely reflects a higher abundance of beta-chain transcripts. TCR repertoire features were related to nonsynonymous mutation counts determined by whole-exome sequencing of tumor tissue. In the raw uncorrected reads, each unique combination of TCR and UMI appeared more than ten times on average. The study quantitatively compared TCR alpha and beta repertoires across multiple tumor regions, matched nontumor lung and blood in non-small cell lung cancer. Both alpha and beta chains were TCR-sequenced in samples taken at surgery, namely 220 tumor regions, more than 62 matched nontumor lung samples and a few dozen PBMC samples. Overall study outcomes, separate from this receptor: Confirming at a functional level the hypothesis that regional TCRs recognize regional mutations was considered to require additional single-cell paired TCR alpha and beta sequencing.

After removal of 2 bases from V and 6 bases from J, the junction retains 3 bases not matched to a gene. Taken from the germline V gene (reference sequence), the CDR1 and CDR2 loops are MNHNY and SVGAGI. The CDR3 goes from the cysteine to the phenylalanine over 13 residues. The DNA shown is the 39-base CDR3, in frame from base 1. The time point label, read with the paper, signifies: sample taken at primary tumor resection. Samples were obtained from roughly 72 patients with early-stage, untreated non-small cell lung cancer from the lung TRACERx cohort. For TCR sequencing, whole RNA was extracted from tumor and nontumor lung tissue, or from cryopreserved PBMC samples, and no cell sorting was done. A patient was chosen for TCR sequencing only when enough RNA was available from at least two tumor regions.

This sequence originates from a human donor with early-stage non-small cell lung cancer. The chain links TRBV6-6 with TRBJ2-7; 8 central bases correspond to TRBD1. The source material was lung tissue, sampled at surgery. The bases read TGTGCCAGCAGTTACATAGGACAGGGCGAGCAGTACTTC. Its translation is CASSYIGQGEQYF.